Presented here are 25 T cell receptor beta chains from one specimen sequenced in a study of response to subunit inactivated influenza vaccine. TCRdb reanalysed the RT-PCR reads using MiXCR and keeps one entry per CDR3 protein. The sample includes around 470,000 distinct CDR3 sequences, roughly 7.9% of them seen just once. Source: PBMCs from blood, taken around 25 months after vaccination. The receptor source for this set is a man aged 50 to 69 who received an inactivated influenza vaccine.

The sample holds many counts of this clonotype. The V call is TRBV20-1, the J call TRBJ2-7; D not certain. Trimming shortened V by 0 bases and J by 3 bases, and 9 bases separated the two germline ends. The CDR3 has 13 amino acids. Germline V gene data show CDR1 as DFQATT and CDR2 as SNEGSKA (reference sequence). The CDR3 loop is CSARDRQFYEQYF. For the CDR3, the DNA is TGCAGTGCTAGAGATAGGCAATTCTACGAGCAGTACTTC.

The chain links TRBV4-1 to TRBJ1-2; 9 nucleotides match TRBD1. There are 13 residues in the CDR3. CDR1 and CDR2 from the germline V gene are MGHRA and YSYEKL. The ends lost 5 bases at V and 8 bases at J; junction bases unmatched: 6. The CDR3 region is CASSSGTGSGYTF. DNA of the CDR3: TGCGCCAGCAGCAGCGGGACAGGGTCGGGCTACACCTTC.

At least ten counts were recorded for this clonotype. The gene calls are TRBV10-3 and TRBJ2-5, with TRBD2 matching over 13 bases. Germline V gives CDR1 ENHRY, CDR2 SYGVKD. CDR3 length equals 16 residues. V was pared by 6 bases and J by 2 bases, with 6 bases of the junction left unmatched. The CDR3 here is CAISMRLAGGQETQYF. DNA for the CDR3: TGTGCCATCAGCATGAGACTAGCGGGGGGACAAGAGACCCAGTACTTC.

This clonotype was detected a few times. The CDR3 DNA reads as TGTGCCACCAGTGACTGGACTAGCGGGGACAATGAGCAGTTCTTC. Protein: CATSDWTSGDNEQFF. The chain joins TRBV24-1 to TRBJ2-1, with TRBD2 matching over 12 bases. Germline V gene lookup returns CDR1 KGHDR and CDR2 SFDVKD. Trimming at V came to 4 bases and at J to 5 bases, leaving 2 bases not matched to a gene. The CDR3 length is 15 residues.

This clonotype came up many times. V and J are TRBV24-1 and TRBJ1-1; the match to TRBD1 covers 7 bases. The CDR3 sequence is 14 residues long. From germline, CDR1 is KGHDR and CDR2 SFDVKD. With V trimmed by 3 bases and J by 9 bases, 9 bases remained unmatched. The CDR3, as DNA: TGTGCCACCAGTGATAACTCAGGGGGTAGTCAAGCTTTCTTT. As protein: CATSDNSGGSQAFF.

The V call is TRBV27, the J call TRBJ2-7; D may match TRBD1 or TRBD2 (7 bases each). V lost 3 bases and J lost 2, with 17 bases in between. The germline gives CDR1 MNHEY, CDR2 SMNVEV (reference sequence). The CDR3 contains 16 residues. CDR3: CASSFVPAGGAYEQYF. In nucleotides, the CDR3 is TGTGCCAGCAGTTTTGTCCCTGCAGGGGGGGCCTACGAGCAGTACTTC.

This clonotype came up many times. The V gene is TRBV5-1, the J gene TRBJ1-2; D is undetermined. The V and J ends lost 1 base and 1 base respectively, with 8 bases between them. The CDR3 contains 14 residues. Germline loops: CDR1 SGHRS, CDR2 YFSETQ. The CDR3 loop is CASSLYLNNYGYTF. The CDR3 nucleotides read TGCGCCAGCAGCTTGTACTTGAATAACTATGGCTACACCTTC.

The V gene is TRBV4-2, the J gene TRBJ2-5, with 12 positions matching TRBD2. This CDR3 region has 16 residues. Germline V gives CDR1 LGHNA, CDR2 YNFKEQ. V was pared by 1 base and J by 7 bases, with 7 bases of the junction left unmatched. The CDR3 loop reads CASSQGLAGGLGTQYF. The DNA of the CDR3 is TGTGCCAGCAGCCAAGGGCTAGCGGGGGGGTTGGGGACCCAGTACTTC.

This clonotype turned up a few times. The CDR3 spells CATSEEGSSYNEQFF. DNA for the CDR3: TGTGCCACCAGTGAAGAGGGGAGCTCCTACAATGAGCAGTTCTTC. The chain joins TRBV24-1 to TRBJ2-1; D may match TRBD1 or TRBD2 (5 bases each). The CDR3 has 15 residues. Trimming left V 4 bases short and J 0 bases short, with 9 bases between. CDR1 is KGHDR, CDR2 SFDVKD, per germline.

The chain is built from TRBV7-9 and TRBJ1-6; 8 positions agree with TRBD1. The germline V gene has CDR1 SEHNR and CDR2 FQNEAQ (reference sequence). Trimming removed 4 bases from V and 5 bases from J; junction bases left unmatched: 1. The length of the CDR3 is 14 residues. For the CDR3, the DNA is TGTGCCAGCAGCTCGGGACAGGATAATTCACCCCTCCACTTT. This gives the protein CASSSGQDNSPLHF. Full variable domain (rest looked up from reference TRBV7-9 and TRBJ1-6): DTGVSQNPRHKITKRGQNVTFRCDPISEHNRLYWYRQTLGQGPEFLTYFQNEAQLEKSRLLSDRFSAERPKGSFSTLEIQRTEQGDSAMYLCASSSGQDNSPLHFGNGTRLTVT.

This clonotype was counted many times. The chain employs TRBV7-2 and TRBJ2-1, with 12 bases identical to TRBD1. Germline values: CDR1 SGHTA, CDR2 FQGNSA. Germline trimming cut 4 bases from V and 9 bases from J; bases unmatched to any gene: 4. The CDR3 sequence is 14 residues long. The CDR3 nucleotides are TGTGCCAGCAGCTGGGGACAGGGGGCGGGTGAGCAGTTCTTC. This encodes CASSWGQGAGEQFF.

This clonotype was counted between two and nine times. J is TRBJ2-3 and V is TRBV2; maybe TRBD1 (6 bases). Germline V gene data show CDR1 as SNHLY and CDR2 as FYNNEI. The CDR3 sequence is 16 residues long. V was cut by 6 bases and J by 4 bases, with 20 bases left in between. This CDR3 reads CASSPDRPGWSDTQYF. In nucleotides, the CDR3 is TGTGCCAGCAGCCCCGACAGGCCCGGATGGTCAGATACGCAGTATTTT. The complete variable domain, with remaining parts taken from reference TRBV2 and TRBJ2-3, reads EPEVTQTPSHQVTQMGQEVILRCVPISNHLYFYWYRQILGQKVEFLVSFYNNEISEKSEIFDDQFSVERPDGSNFTLKIRSTKLEDSAMYFCASSPDRPGWSDTQYFGPGTRLTVL.

This chain links TRBV2 with TRBJ1-1, with TRBD1 matching 7 bases. The length of the CDR3 is 14 residues. Germline-derived CDR1 and CDR2 are SNHLY and FYNNEI. J gave up 1 base and V 8 bases, and 7 bases lay outside the gene matches. Here the CDR3 DNA reads TGTGCCAGCGCTTGGGACAGAGGGAACACTGAAGCTTTCTTT. This translates into CASAWDRGNTEAFF.

This clonotype has more than one count but fewer than ten. The rearrangement links TRBV12-3 or TRBV12-4 to TRBJ2-2; D perhaps matches TRBD1 (5 bases). Trimming shortened V by 0 bases and J by 6 bases, and 11 bases separated the two germline ends. The CDR3 runs 15 residues. As DNA, the CDR3 is TGTGCCAGCAGTTTAGCGCCAGGGCCCTCCGGGGAGCTGTTTTTT. It translates to CASSLAPGPSGELFF.

The J gene is TRBJ2-5, the V gene TRBV2; the match to TRBD2 covers 10 bases. There are 14 residues in the CDR3. Trimming removed 6 bases from V and 10 bases from J; junction bases left unmatched: 11. Germline V lookup: CDR1 SNHLY, CDR2 FYNNEI. The CDR3 here is CASRGPGLAMIQYF. The CDR3 DNA sequence: TGTGCCAGCAGGGGGCCGGGACTAGCGATGATCCAGTACTTC.

At least ten counts were recorded for this clonotype. The V call is TRBV6-2 or TRBV6-3, the J call TRBJ2-7; D gene unclear. The germline CDR1 and CDR2 sequences are MNHEY and SVGEGT. The CDR3 is made up of 14 amino acids. V lost 2 bases, J lost 0 bases, and 8 bases lay in between. This CDR3 is CASSYGLTSYEQYF. The CDR3 region has the DNA TGTGCCAGCAGTTACGGGCTGACCTCCTACGAGCAGTACTTC.

The V and J genes are TRBV5-1 and TRBJ2-5, with 7 bases matching TRBD1. The ends lost 6 bases at V and 1 base at J; junction bases unmatched: 6. This CDR3 region has 14 residues. Germline CDR1 reads SGHRS; CDR2 reads YFSETQ. As DNA, the CDR3 is TGCGCCAGCACCCCGGGACAGTCCCAAGAGACCCAGTACTTC. Translation gives CASTPGQSQETQYF.

This clonotype was seen more than once but under ten times. The J gene is TRBJ1-1, the V gene TRBV12-3 or TRBV12-4; tentative D call: TRBD1 (6 bases). The CDR3 extends over 14 amino acids. V shed 6 bases and J shed 1 base, with 12 bases lying between them. As DNA, the CDR3 is TGTGCCAGCAGCAACAGGGTCCGGAACACTGAAGCTTTCTTT. Encoded protein: CASSNRVRNTEAFF.

In its sample, this clonotype was seen a few times. The chain recombines TRBV10-3 with TRBJ1-2; D is uncertain. Trimming stripped 4 bases from V and 1 base from J, with 16 bases between. The CDR3 has 16 amino acids. From germline, CDR1 is ENHRY and CDR2 SYGVKD. The CDR3 DNA reads TGTGCCATCAGTGGGGCGTCGACTGAGGGTAACTATGGCTACACCTTC. Protein sequence: CAISGASTEGNYGYTF.

There are a few counts of this clonotype. V is TRBV3-1 and J is TRBJ2-3; D not certain. The CDR3 contains 13 residues. V was pared by 3 bases and J by 0 bases, with 4 bases between. CDR1 is LGHDT and CDR2 is YNNKEL in the germline V gene (reference sequence). The DNA of the CDR3 is TGTGCCAGCAGCCACCTTAGCACAGATACGCAGTATTTT. It is translated as CASSHLSTDTQYF.

The chain uses TRBV20-1 and TRBJ2-7, with a tentative D call TRBD2 (5 bases). CDR1 is DFQATT and CDR2 is SNEGSKA in the germline V gene (reference sequence). The CDR3 contains 12 residues. V lost 6 bases and J 0 bases, leaving 9 bases between the germline ends. This CDR3 reads CSADDYSYEQYF. As DNA, the CDR3 is TGCAGTGCCGACGACTACTCCTACGAGCAGTACTTC.

This clonotype was observed at least ten times. J is TRBJ1-3 and V is TRBV5-1; D is uncertain. The V gene lost 4 bases and the J gene lost 0 bases, with 8 bases spanning the gap. The germline CDR1 and CDR2 sequences are SGHRS and YFSETQ. This CDR3 has 14 residues. CDR3: CASSPGYSGNTIYF. The CDR3 DNA reads as TGCGCCAGCAGCCCTGGATACTCTGGAAACACCATATATTTT.

This chain joins TRBV29-1 and TRBJ2-3, with 7 positions matching TRBD2. The germline gives CDR1 SQVTM, CDR2 ANQGSEA. CDR3 length: 12 amino acids. The V segment lost 5 bases and the J segment 8 bases; nucleotides outside the gene matches: 7. CDR3 loop: CSVLWDYRTQYF. The CDR3 nucleotides are TGCAGCGTTCTTTGGGACTATCGTACGCAGTATTTT.

This clonotype was detected many times. This chain joins TRBV5-1 and TRBJ1-1; 7 bases fit TRBD1. Germline lookup yields CDR1 SGHRS and CDR2 YFSETQ. The ends lost 4 bases at V and 7 bases at J; junction bases unmatched: 10. CDR3 length: 14 residues. CDR3 nucleotide sequence: TGCGCCAGCAGCCTCGACAGGGTTAACGGTGAAGCTTTCTTT. Its protein is CASSLDRVNGEAFF. Drawing the rest from reference TRBV5-1 and TRBJ1-1, the complete variable domain is KAGVTQTPRYLIKTRGQQVTLSCSPISGHRSVSWYQQTPGQGLQFLFEYFSETQRNKGNFPGRFSGRQFSNSRSEMNVSTLELGDSALYLCASSLDRVNGEAFFGQGTRLTVV.

The V and J genes are TRBV28 and TRBJ2-4; no reliable D call. CDR3 size: 12 residues. With 3 bases removed from V and 6 bases from J, the gap between germline ends came to 6 bases. Germline CDR1 reads MDHEN; CDR2 reads SYDVKM. This CDR3 reads CASSFRGNIQYF. CDR3 bases: TGTGCCAGCAGTTTTCGTGGAAACATTCAGTACTTC.